This T cell receptor beta chain was identified in a study of shared clonotypes between healthy human individuals. The overall study: Three CD4 naive, three CD4 memory, two CD8 naive and one CD8 memory plate were used per donor.

The CDR3 has 14 amino acids. The ends were cut back, 5 bases at V and 3 bases at J, with 10 bases in the middle. Germline values: CDR1 SEHNR, CDR2 FQNEAQ (reference sequence). Study findings and constraints: Four donors held roughly 5% of naive CD4 clonotypes in common. Generation probabilities were higher for clonotypes shared across all four sorted-subset donors than for unshared ones. In having few donors, the study represented limited genetic and exposure-history diversity.

This table comes from immunoSEQ multiplex PCR, and its TCRdb copy is limited to in-frame clones, with some not included. The data contain some 2.4 million clones, approximately 94% of them singletons. With respect to this clone: Its matching antigen is unknown.

Sequencing was carried out using naive CD4+ T cells from PBMCs. The subset here: CD45RA+ positively selected. The V call is TRBV7-9, the J call TRBJ1-4; possibly TRBD1 for D (5 bases). The origin of this receptor is a man aged 18 to 29 in good health. Some clones in this sample may be carry-over from other donors' samples. DNA of the CDR3: TGTGCCAGCAGCCGTCCGGGACCTAATGAAAAACTGTTTTTT. Protein product: CASSRPGPNEKLFF.